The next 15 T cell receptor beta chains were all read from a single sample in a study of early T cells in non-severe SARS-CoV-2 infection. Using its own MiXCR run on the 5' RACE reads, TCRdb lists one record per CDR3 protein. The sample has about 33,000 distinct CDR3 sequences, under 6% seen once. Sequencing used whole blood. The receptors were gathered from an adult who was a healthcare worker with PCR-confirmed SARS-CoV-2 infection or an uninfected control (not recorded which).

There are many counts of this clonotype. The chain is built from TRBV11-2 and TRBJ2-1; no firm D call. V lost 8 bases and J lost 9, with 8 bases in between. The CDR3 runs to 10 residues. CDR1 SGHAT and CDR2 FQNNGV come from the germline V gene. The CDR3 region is CASREVEQFF. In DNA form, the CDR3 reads TGTGCCAGCCGAGAAGTTGAGCAGTTCTTC.

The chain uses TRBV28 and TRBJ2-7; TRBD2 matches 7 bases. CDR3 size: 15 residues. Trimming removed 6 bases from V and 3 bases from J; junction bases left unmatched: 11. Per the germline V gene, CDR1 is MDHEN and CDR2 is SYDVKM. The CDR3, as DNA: TGTGCCAGCAGGCCCTCTCGGAGCGGGGTCTACGAGCAGTACTTC. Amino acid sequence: CASRPSRSGVYEQYF.

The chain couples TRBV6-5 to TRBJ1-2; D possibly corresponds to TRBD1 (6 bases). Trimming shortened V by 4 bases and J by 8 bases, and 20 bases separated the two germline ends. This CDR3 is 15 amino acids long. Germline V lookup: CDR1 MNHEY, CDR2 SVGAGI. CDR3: CASSSNRDPSGGYTF. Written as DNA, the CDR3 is TGTGCCAGCAGTTCTAACAGGGACCCCAGCGGGGGCTACACCTTC.

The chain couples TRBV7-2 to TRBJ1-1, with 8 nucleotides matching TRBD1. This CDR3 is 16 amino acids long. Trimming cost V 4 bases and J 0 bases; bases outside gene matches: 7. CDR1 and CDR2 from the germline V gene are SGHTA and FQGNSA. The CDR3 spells CASSSQGAIVNTEAFF. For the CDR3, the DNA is TGTGCCAGCAGCTCCCAGGGGGCTATTGTGAACACTGAAGCTTTCTTT.

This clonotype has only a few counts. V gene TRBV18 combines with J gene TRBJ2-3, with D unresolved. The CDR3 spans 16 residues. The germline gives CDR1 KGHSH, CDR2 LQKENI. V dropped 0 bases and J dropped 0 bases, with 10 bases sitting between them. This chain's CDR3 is CASSPPGRPSTDTQYF. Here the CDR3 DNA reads TGTGCCAGCTCACCACCCGGACGGCCTAGCACAGATACGCAGTATTTT. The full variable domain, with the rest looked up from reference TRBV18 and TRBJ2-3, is NAGVMQNPRHLVRRRGQEARLRCSPMKGHSHVYWYRQLPEEGLKFMVYLQKENIIDESGMPKERFSAEFPKEGPSILRIQQVVRGDSAAYFCASSPPGRPSTDTQYFGPGTRLTVL.

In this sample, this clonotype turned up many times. Here the CDR3 DNA reads TGTGCCAGCAGCTTAGCGCGGGGACGCCGAAGGGAGCAGTTCTTC. This encodes CASSLARGRRREQFF. The V call is TRBV7-2, the J call TRBJ2-1; possibly TRBD2 for D (6 bases). Germline CDR1 and CDR2: SGHTA and FQGNSA. V shed 0 bases and J shed 10 bases, with 16 bases lying between them. The CDR3 spans 15 residues.

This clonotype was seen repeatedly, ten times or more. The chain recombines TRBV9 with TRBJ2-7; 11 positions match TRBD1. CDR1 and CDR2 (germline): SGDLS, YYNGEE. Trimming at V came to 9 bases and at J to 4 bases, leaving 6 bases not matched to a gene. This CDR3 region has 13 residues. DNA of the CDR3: TGTGCCATCCGGACAGGGGGCCTATACGAGCAGTACTTC. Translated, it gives CAIRTGGLYEQYF.

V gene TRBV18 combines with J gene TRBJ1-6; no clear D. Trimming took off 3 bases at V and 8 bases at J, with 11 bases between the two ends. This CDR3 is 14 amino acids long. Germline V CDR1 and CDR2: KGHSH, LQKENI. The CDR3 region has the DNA TGTGCCAGCTCACCTGCCCGGACCGATTCACCCCTCCACTTT. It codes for CASSPARTDSPLHF.

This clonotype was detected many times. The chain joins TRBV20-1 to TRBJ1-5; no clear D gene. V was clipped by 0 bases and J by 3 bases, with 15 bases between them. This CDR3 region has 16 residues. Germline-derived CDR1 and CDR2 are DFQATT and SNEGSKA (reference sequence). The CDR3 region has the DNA TGCAGTGCTAGAGATCCTAGTGGACGGTTCAATCAGCCCCAGCATTTT. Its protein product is CSARDPSGRFNQPQHF.

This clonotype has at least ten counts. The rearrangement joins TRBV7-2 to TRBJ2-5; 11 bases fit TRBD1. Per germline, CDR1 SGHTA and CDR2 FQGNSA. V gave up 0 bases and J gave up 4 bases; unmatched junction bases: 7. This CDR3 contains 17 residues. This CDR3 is CASSLAGTGGLRETQYF. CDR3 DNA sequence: TGTGCCAGCAGCTTAGCGGGGACAGGGGGACTCCGAGAGACCCAGTACTTC.

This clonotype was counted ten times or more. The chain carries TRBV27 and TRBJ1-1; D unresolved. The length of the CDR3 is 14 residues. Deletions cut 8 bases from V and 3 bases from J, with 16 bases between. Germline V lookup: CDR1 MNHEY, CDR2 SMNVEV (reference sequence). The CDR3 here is CASSPVPRDTEAFF. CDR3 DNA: TGTGCCAGCTCCCCAGTCCCCCGGGACACTGAAGCTTTCTTT.

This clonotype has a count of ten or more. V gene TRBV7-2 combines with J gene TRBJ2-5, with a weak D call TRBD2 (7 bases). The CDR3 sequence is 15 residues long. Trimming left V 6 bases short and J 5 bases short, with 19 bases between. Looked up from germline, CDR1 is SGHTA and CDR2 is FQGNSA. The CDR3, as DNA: TGTGCCAGCAGGACGGGGGGCAGAACCGTGGAGACCCAGTACTTC. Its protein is CASRTGGRTVETQYF.

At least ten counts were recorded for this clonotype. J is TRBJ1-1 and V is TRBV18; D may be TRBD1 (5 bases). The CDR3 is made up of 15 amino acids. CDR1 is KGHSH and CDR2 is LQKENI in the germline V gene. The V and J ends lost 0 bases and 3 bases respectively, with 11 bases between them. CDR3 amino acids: CASSPPAGLDTEAFF. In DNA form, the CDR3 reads TGTGCCAGCTCACCACCGGCAGGGTTGGACACTGAAGCTTTCTTT.

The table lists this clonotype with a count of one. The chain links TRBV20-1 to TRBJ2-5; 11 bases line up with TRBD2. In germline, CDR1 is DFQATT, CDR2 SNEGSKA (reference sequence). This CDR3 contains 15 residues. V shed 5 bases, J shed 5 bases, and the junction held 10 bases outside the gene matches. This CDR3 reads CSAYPRTSGRETQYF. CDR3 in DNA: TGCAGTGCTTATCCCCGGACTAGCGGGCGGGAGACCCAGTACTTC.

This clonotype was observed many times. CDR3 protein: CASSFGQLETQYF. The CDR3, as DNA: TGTGCCAGCAGCTTCGGACAGCTAGAGACCCAGTACTTC. The chain links TRBV7-6 to TRBJ2-5; D is perhaps TRBD1 (6 bases). V was clipped by 3 bases and J by 4 bases, with 9 bases between them. Per germline, CDR1 SGHVS and CDR2 FNYEAQ. The CDR3 length is 13 residues.